Listed below are T cell receptor beta chains from one sample, sequenced in a study of regulatory T cells in long-lasting Graves disease. In TCRdb, the multiplex PCR reads were re-called with MiXCR into one record per CDR3 protein. This table holds some 340,000 distinct CDR3 sequences, roughly 23% found once. The sequencing used peripheral blood mononuclear cells (PBMCs), collected when the disease was refractory, from a patient treated with antithyroid drugs. Source of these receptors: a woman aged 40 to 49 with Graves disease. Each CDR3 is given with its conserved first and last residue. Each record gives: J gene, clone size, V gene, D gene, CDR3 protein, CDR3 DNA. The D gene is left open where the match is weak. Where a row states a size, it is once, few, many or the class of an expanded clone; other rows omit it.

J: TRBJ1-2; size: -; V: TRBV12-3/TRBV12-4; D: TRBD1; CDR3: CASSGQVNYGYTF; DNA: TGTGCCAGCAGTGGACAGGTTAACTATGGCTACACCTTC
J: TRBJ1-4; size: many; V: TRBV28; D: -; CDR3: CASSPPAGNFEKLFF; DNA: TGTGCCAGCAGTCCTCCGGCAGGGAATTTTGAAAAACTGTTTTTT
J: TRBJ2-3; size: few; V: TRBV7-3; D: TRBD2; CDR3: CASSLSSGRGTDTQYF; DNA: TGTGCCAGCAGCTTAAGTAGCGGGAGAGGCACAGATACGCAGTATTTT
J: TRBJ1-1; size: many; V: TRBV11-2; D: -; CDR3: CASSPSPSYAEAFF; DNA: TGTGCCAGCAGCCCCAGCCCCAGCTACGCTGAAGCTTTCTTT
J: TRBJ1-4; size: -; V: TRBV19; D: -; CDR3: CASTGASNEKLFF; DNA: TGTGCCAGTACCGGGGCGTCTAATGAAAAACTGTTTTTT
J: TRBJ1-4; size: -; V: TRBV18; D: -; CDR3: CASSPGDGLQLFF; DNA: TGTGCCAGCTCACCCGGGGACGGCCTGCAACTGTTTTTT
J: TRBJ2-1; size: -; V: TRBV6-2/TRBV6-3; D: TRBD2; CDR3: CASRRTSTGEQFF; DNA: TGTGCCAGCAGACGGACTAGCACAGGGGAGCAGTTCTTC
J: TRBJ2-5; size: many; V: TRBV7-9; D: -; CDR3: CASSLYPETQYF; DNA: TGTGCCAGCAGCTTATACCCCGAGACCCAGTACTTC
J: TRBJ1-6; size: -; V: TRBV15; D: -; CDR3: CATSTRGLGSPLHF; DNA: TGTGCCACCAGCACCCGAGGGTTAGGATCACCCCTCCACTTT
J: TRBJ2-7; size: many; V: TRBV2; D: TRBD2; CDR3: CASNSPGTTLYEQYF; DNA: TGTGCCAGCAACAGCCCCGGGACTACCCTATACGAGCAGTACTTC
J: TRBJ1-4; size: -; V: TRBV7-9; D: -; CDR3: CASSRDRGSTNEKLFF; DNA: TGTGCCAGCAGCCGAGACCGGGGATCAACTAATGAAAAACTGTTTTTT
J: TRBJ2-7; size: -; V: TRBV2; D: -; CDR3: CASSRRTNYEQYF; DNA: TGTGCCAGCAGCCGCCGGACCAACTACGAGCAGTACTTC
J: TRBJ1-6; size: many; V: TRBV2; D: -; CDR3: CASSGLRDNSPLHF; DNA: TGTGCCAGCAGTGGCCTAAGGGATAATTCACCCCTCCACTTT
J: TRBJ2-4; size: -; V: TRBV28; D: TRBD2; CDR3: CASSNSGRELNIQYF; DNA: TGTGCCAGCAGTAATAGCGGGAGGGAATTGAACATTCAGTACTTC
J: TRBJ1-2; size: -; V: TRBV20-1; D: -; CDR3: CSARDPQVIYGYTF; DNA: TGCAGTGCTAGAGATCCGCAGGTCATCTATGGCTACACCTTC
J: TRBJ1-2; size: many; V: TRBV28; D: -; CDR3: CASSLWTGGYGYTF; DNA: TGTGCCAGCAGTTTATGGACGGGGGGCTATGGCTACACCTTC
J: TRBJ2-7; size: many; V: TRBV7-2; D: -; CDR3: CASSLGGGAYEQYF; DNA: TGTGCCAGCAGCTTAGGTGGCGGGGCATACGAGCAGTACTTC
J: TRBJ2-2; size: -; V: TRBV5-1; D: -; CDR3: CASSSGSGSGELFF; DNA: TGCGCCAGCAGCTCCGGGTCTGGGTCCGGGGAGCTGTTTTTT
J: TRBJ1-2; size: many; V: TRBV28; D: TRBD1; CDR3: CASSLPGGYGGGYTF; DNA: TGTGCCAGCAGTTTACCAGGGGGTTATGGTGGTGGCTACACCTTC
J: TRBJ2-7; size: many; V: TRBV2; D: -; CDR3: CASSEAGFGSSYEQYF; DNA: TGTGCCAGCAGTGAAGCGGGCTTTGGGTCGTCCTACGAGCAGTACTTC